Sequencing of this T cell receptor (beta chain) was carried out in a study of T cells in localized non-small cell lung cancer. Germline V gives CDR1 SNHLY, CDR2 FYNNEI. The germline V and J ends were trimmed by 4 bases and 2 bases, with 8 bases remaining between them. The CDR3 has 13 residues. Clones were read by immunoSEQ multiplex PCR, and TCRdb kept only the in-frame ones, dropping some. The sample has around 80,000 clones, about 78% seen once. This sequence was found in a man aged 35-75 years with stage II squamous cell lung carcinoma. J is TRBJ1-2 and V is TRBV2; the D gene is possibly TRBD1 (5 bases). The specimen comprised PBMCs, sampled before any cancer treatment. Here the CDR3 DNA reads TGTGCCAGCAGTGCCGACAGAAACTATGGCTACACCTTC. Translated, it gives CASSADRNYGYTF.